These T cell receptor beta chains were read from a single sample in a study of cytomegalovirus exposure and HLA in healthy donors. The assay was immunoSEQ multiplex PCR, and TCRdb's table has in-frame clones only and misses some. The table includes around 400,000 clones, about nine tenths detected once. What was sequenced was PBMCs. All receptors derive from a woman under 30 in good health and CMV-seronegative. CDR3s include the opening cysteine and the closing phenylalanine or tryptophan. D genes are given only for firm matches. Not every row has a clone size; where given, it reads once, few, many or a size class.

D: .; J: TRBJ1-2; V: TRBV6-1; length: 13; size: few; CDR3: CASSPDRNYGYTF; DNA: TGTGCCAGCAGTCCCGACAGAAACTATGGCTACACCTTC
D: .; J: TRBJ2-1; V: TRBV27; length: 12; size: .; CDR3: CASSLLPNEQFF; DNA: TGTGCCAGCAGTTTACTACCCAATGAGCAGTTCTTC
D: .; J: TRBJ2-3; V: TRBV7-6; length: 12; size: .; CDR3: CASSLATDTQYF; DNA: TGTGCCAGCAGCCTGGCCACAGATACGCAGTATTTT
D: .; J: TRBJ1-4; V: TRBV6-6; length: 16; size: .; CDR3: CASSYEERLMDEKLFF; DNA: TGTGCCAGCAGTTACGAAGAAAGACTAATGGATGAAAAACTGTTTTTT
D: TRBD1; J: TRBJ2-1; V: TRBV5-1; length: 17; size: .; CDR3: CASAKEPGTGVGNEQFF; DNA: TGCGCCAGCGCAAAAGAACCCGGGACAGGGGTGGGGAATGAGCAGTTCTTC
D: TRBD2; J: TRBJ2-1; V: TRBV15; length: 15; size: .; CDR3: CATSRGTSGYNEQFF; DNA: TGTGCCACCAGCAGAGGGACTAGCGGATACAATGAGCAGTTCTTC
D: .; J: TRBJ2-3; V: TRBV6-1; length: 14; size: .; CDR3: CATDEGAAPDTQYF; DNA: TGTGCCACCGACGAGGGCGCCGCGCCAGATACGCAGTATTTT
D: TRBD2; J: TRBJ2-1; V: TRBV9; length: 15; size: .; CDR3: CASSVEGGANNEQFF; DNA: TGTGCCAGCAGCGTAGAGGGAGGGGCCAACAATGAGCAGTTCTTC
D: TRBD1; J: TRBJ1-2; V: TRBV2; length: 14; size: .; CDR3: CASSWDRGNYGYTF; DNA: TGTGCCAGCAGTTGGGACAGGGGTAACTATGGCTACACCTTC
D: .; J: TRBJ1-3; V: TRBV5-5; length: 14; size: .; CDR3: CASSLSGSGNTIYF; DNA: TGTGCCAGCAGCTTATCCGGGTCGGGAAACACCATATATTTT
D: .; J: TRBJ2-1; V: TRBV4-1; length: 13; size: once; CDR3: CASSQNALYEQFF; DNA: TGCGCCAGCAGCCAGAACGCTCTATATGAGCAGTTCTTC
D: .; J: TRBJ2-7; V: TRBV4-1; length: 13; size: few; CDR3: CASSQREGWEQYF; DNA: TGCGCCAGCAGCCAGAGAGAGGGCTGGGAGCAGTACTTC
D: TRBD2; J: TRBJ2-7; V: TRBV6-5; length: 14; size: .; CDR3: CASSSGLPSYEQYF; DNA: TGTGCCAGCAGTTCGGGACTACCCTCCTACGAGCAGTACTTC
D: TRBD1; J: TRBJ2-2; V: TRBV27; length: 16; size: .; CDR3: CASTLFQGAVTGELFF; DNA: TGTGCCAGCACCCTATTCCAGGGGGCGGTCACCGGGGAGCTGTTTTTT
D: TRBD2; J: TRBJ2-2; V: TRBV5-1; length: 19; size: .; CDR3: CASSYLAGVRSGHTGELFF; DNA: TGCGCCAGCAGCTATCTAGCGGGAGTACGTTCGGGGCACACCGGGGAGCTGTTTTTT
D: .; J: TRBJ1-2; V: TRBV6-1; length: 11; size: .; CDR3: CASSEEGGGTF; DNA: TGTGCCAGCAGTGAAGAGGGGGGGGGCACCTTC
D: TRBD2; J: TRBJ2-7; V: TRBV6-1; length: 15; size: .; CDR3: CASSSGLAGVYEQYF; DNA: TGTGCCAGCAGCTCCGGACTAGCGGGAGTCTACGAGCAGTACTTC
D: .; J: TRBJ2-1; V: TRBV29-1; length: 13; size: once; CDR3: CSLRLETYNEQFF; DNA: TGCAGCCTCCGACTAGAGACCTACAATGAGCAGTTCTTC
D: .; J: TRBJ2-7; V: TRBV7-3; length: 13; size: .; CDR3: CASSLIGNSEQYF; DNA: TGTGCCAGCAGCTTAATCGGGAATTCCGAGCAGTACTTC
D: TRBD2; J: TRBJ2-7; V: TRBV18; length: 16; size: .; CDR3: CASSPLPSGTTYEQYF; DNA: TGTGCCAGCTCACCACTTCCTAGCGGTACGACCTACGAGCAGTACTTC
D: .; J: TRBJ2-7; V: TRBV9; length: 14; size: .; CDR3: CASSVGGGRYEQYF; DNA: TGTGCCAGCAGCGTAGGAGGGGGTCGGTACGAGCAGTACTTC
D: .; J: TRBJ1-4; V: TRBV11-2; length: 15; size: .; CDR3: CASSSQGTTNEKLFF; DNA: TGTGCCAGCAGTTCTCAGGGTACAACTAATGAAAAACTGTTTTTT
D: TRBD1; J: TRBJ1-5; V: TRBV2; length: 16; size: .; CDR3: CASKGQGDGGNQPQHF; DNA: TGTGCCAGCAAGGGACAGGGGGATGGTGGCAATCAGCCCCAGCATTTT
D: .; J: TRBJ1-3; V: TRBV6-5; length: 16; size: .; CDR3: CASSYDSEGTGNTIYF; DNA: TGTGCCAGCAGTTACGACTCCGAGGGCACTGGAAACACCATATATTTT
D: .; J: TRBJ2-7; V: TRBV30; length: 11; size: .; CDR3: CAWSIGTEQYF; DNA: TGTGCCTGGAGCATAGGGACAGAGCAGTACTTC
D: .; J: TRBJ1-2; V: TRBV6-5; length: 14; size: .; CDR3: CASSYAGPTYGYTF; DNA: TGTGCCAGCAGTTACGCAGGTCCGACCTATGGCTACACCTTC
D: .; J: TRBJ2-3; V: TRBV7-8; length: 15; size: .; CDR3: CASSLETGGTDTQYF; DNA: TGTGCCAGCAGCTTAGAGACAGGTGGCACAGATACGCAGTATTTT
D: .; J: TRBJ1-1; V: TRBV29-1; length: 12; size: .; CDR3: CSLNRANTEAFF; DNA: TGCAGCCTTAACAGGGCGAACACTGAAGCTTTCTTT
D: .; J: TRBJ1-5; V: TRBV2; length: 14; size: .; CDR3: CASSMEGSNQPQHF; DNA: TGTGCCAGCAGTATGGAGGGTAGCAATCAGCCCCAGCATTTT
D: .; J: TRBJ1-2; V: TRBV4-2; length: 14; size: .; CDR3: CASSQVRQPYGYTF; DNA: TGTGCCAGCAGCCAAGTCAGGCAGCCCTATGGCTACACCTTC
D: .; J: TRBJ1-2; V: TRBV21-1; length: 12; size: .; CDR3: CASSRETGAYTF; DNA: TGTGCCAGCAGCCGCGAGACAGGAGCATACACCTTC
D: .; J: TRBJ1-5; V: TRBV7-2; length: 15; size: .; CDR3: CASSLGRTPNQPQHF; DNA: TGTGCCAGCAGCTTAGGGCGGACACCTAATCAGCCCCAGCATTTT
D: .; J: TRBJ1-6; V: TRBV11-2; length: 14; size: .; CDR3: CASRGDGLNSPLHF; DNA: TGTGCCAGCCGAGGAGACGGCCTAAATTCACCCCTCCACTTT
D: .; J: TRBJ2-7; V: TRBV6-1; length: 11; size: .; CDR3: CASSPPGEQYF; DNA: TGTGCCAGCAGTCCTCCCGGGGAGCAGTACTTC
D: TRBD2; J: TRBJ2-3; V: TRBV7-6; length: 16; size: .; CDR3: CASSLASGGVTDTQYF; DNA: TGTGCCAGCAGCTTAGCTAGCGGGGGGGTCACAGATACGCAGTATTTT
D: TRBD1; J: TRBJ2-3; V: TRBV6-5; length: 16; size: .; CDR3: CASSYRRDSGTDTQYF; DNA: TGTGCCAGCAGTTACCGCCGGGACAGCGGCACAGATACGCAGTATTTT
D: .; J: TRBJ2-1; V: TRBV5-1; length: 14; size: .; CDR3: CASSLSGQTNEQFF; DNA: TGCGCCAGCAGCTTGTCGGGTCAAACCAATGAGCAGTTCTTC
D: TRBD1; J: TRBJ1-4; V: TRBV19; length: 15; size: .; CDR3: CASSMRRQGGEKLFF; DNA: TGTGCCAGTAGTATGAGGAGACAGGGCGGTGAAAAACTGTTTTTT
D: TRBD1; J: TRBJ1-2; V: TRBV2; length: 13; size: .; CDR3: CASSRQGAGGYTF; DNA: TGTGCCAGCAGTCGACAGGGGGCAGGTGGCTACACCTTC
D: .; J: TRBJ2-7; V: TRBV7-2; length: 14; size: .; CDR3: CASSGGADRNEQYF; DNA: TGTGCCAGCAGTGGCGGGGCTGACCGAAACGAGCAGTACTTC
D: .; J: TRBJ1-1; V: TRBV6-5; length: 14; size: .; CDR3: CASSRRRQDPEAFF; DNA: TGTGCCAGCAGCCGCCGCCGACAGGACCCAGAAGCTTTCTTT
D: .; J: TRBJ2-3; V: TRBV6-5; length: 14; size: .; CDR3: CASRVRGGTDTQYF; DNA: TGTGCCAGCAGGGTGCGGGGCGGCACAGATACGCAGTATTTT
D: TRBD2; J: TRBJ2-1; V: TRBV4-2; length: 17; size: .; CDR3: CASSQDLQRELGGEQFF; DNA: TGTGCCAGCAGCCAAGATCTACAGCGGGAGCTCGGTGGTGAGCAGTTCTTC
D: .; J: TRBJ2-7; V: TRBV5-1; length: 14; size: .; CDR3: CASSLLSAADEQYF; DNA: TGCGCCAGCAGCTTATTATCCGCGGCGGACGAGCAGTACTTC
D: .; J: TRBJ1-5; V: TRBV28; length: 16; size: .; CDR3: CASRLQGLGYNQPQHF; DNA: TGTGCCAGCAGGTTACAGGGATTAGGGTACAATCAGCCCCAGCATTTT
D: .; J: TRBJ2-7; V: TRBV7-9; length: 15; size: .; CDR3: CASSQDFSDPYEQYF; DNA: TGTGCCAGCAGCCAGGACTTCTCTGACCCCTACGAGCAGTACTTC
D: .; J: TRBJ2-3; V: TRBV4-1; length: 16; size: .; CDR3: CASSQTGGPSTDTQYF; DNA: TGCGCCAGCAGCCAGACCGGCGGGCCTAGCACAGATACGCAGTATTTT
D: TRBD1; J: TRBJ1-5; V: TRBV27; length: 17; size: .; CDR3: CASSPKDRLYSNQPQHF; DNA: TGTGCCAGCAGCCCAAAGGACAGGCTGTATAGCAATCAGCCCCAGCATTTT
D: .; J: TRBJ2-3; V: TRBV5-1; length: 13; size: .; CDR3: CASSPVVGDTQYF; DNA: TGCGCCAGCAGCCCGGTTGTTGGAGATACGCAGTATTTT
D: .; J: TRBJ1-1; V: TRBV30; length: 15; size: .; CDR3: CAWSAAMGMNTEAFF; DNA: TGTGCCTGGAGCGCCGCGATGGGCATGAACACTGAAGCTTTCTTT
D: .; J: TRBJ2-6; V: TRBV25-1; length: 14; size: .; CDR3: CASSVHSGANVLTF; DNA: TGTGCCAGCAGTGTACACTCTGGGGCCAACGTCCTGACTTTC
D: .; J: TRBJ2-5; V: TRBV27; length: 14; size: once; CDR3: CASSLSIRRETQYF; DNA: TGTGCCAGCAGTTTATCGATCCGCCGGGAGACCCAGTACTTC
D: TRBD2; J: TRBJ2-1; V: TRBV28; length: 15; size: .; CDR3: CASRGRGASNNEQFF; DNA: TGTGCCAGCAGAGGGCGGGGGGCATCCAACAATGAGCAGTTCTTC
D: TRBD1; J: TRBJ1-2; V: TRBV7-8; length: 17; size: .; CDR3: CASRPNSGTGGIYGYTF; DNA: TGTGCCAGCAGACCCAACTCCGGGACAGGGGGAATCTATGGCTACACCTTC